This is a list of T cell receptor beta chains from one sample in a study of monozygotic twins with inflammatory bowel disease. TCRdb reanalyzed the 5' RACE reads, giving one entry per CDR3 protein sequence and no DNA. The listing records 200,000 to 250,000 distinct CDR3 sequences. The sequencing sample was made of blood. These receptors were taken from a human donor with ulcerative colitis or Crohn's disease, or a healthy co-twin of an affected twin (not recorded which). Both conserved end residues are part of each CDR3. Fields, in order: J gene, V gene, CDR3 protein.

J: TRBJ1-4
V: TRBV11-2
CDR3: CASSLWSEKLFF

J: TRBJ2-3
V: TRBV5-1
CDR3: CASSPLGPPDTQYF

J: TRBJ2-1
V: TRBV5-1
CDR3: CASSWNLQSSNEQFF

J: TRBJ2-1
V: TRBV13
CDR3: CASSDSYNEQFF

J: TRBJ2-3
V: TRBV20-1
CDR3: CSPLPGGRPDTQYF

J: TRBJ2-2
V: TRBV5-6
CDR3: CASSRGEYTGELFF

J: TRBJ1-3
V: TRBV5-1
CDR3: CASSLARGKNTIYF

J: TRBJ2-5
V: TRBV5-1
CDR3: CASRPAGLQETQYF

J: TRBJ1-4
V: TRBV7-2
CDR3: CASSLVPMGRAEKLFF

J: TRBJ2-1
V: TRBV5-1
CDR3: CASSSSGTSGEEQFF

J: TRBJ1-5
V: TRBV5-1
CDR3: CASSPGDVDQPQHF

J: TRBJ1-4
V: TRBV4-1
CDR3: CASSPISWEKLFF

J: TRBJ1-1
V: TRBV24-1
CDR3: CATSGPGTGGENTEAFF

J: TRBJ1-3
V: TRBV10-2
CDR3: CASGRGLDGNTIYF

J: TRBJ1-2
V: TRBV3-1
CDR3: CASSPTIVRGWANYGYTF

J: TRBJ2-6
V: TRBV5-1
CDR3: CASSLAGSISGANVLTF

J: TRBJ2-5
V: TRBV5-1
CDR3: CASGLMGPPETQYF

J: TRBJ1-4
V: TRBV7-8
CDR3: CASSPPLGGPGQLFF

J: TRBJ2-7
V: TRBV5-1
CDR3: CASNRDRDYEQYF

J: TRBJ2-1
V: TRBV11-2
CDR3: CASRTRTGTHTYNEQFF

J: TRBJ2-1
V: TRBV18
CDR3: CASSPGLAGGRDEQFF

J: TRBJ1-5
V: TRBV7-2
CDR3: CASSPDFSQPQHF

J: TRBJ1-1
V: TRBV7-9
CDR3: CASRRDGEWTEAFF

J: TRBJ1-4
V: TRBV19
CDR3: CASGRPGGNEKLFF

J: TRBJ1-4
V: TRBV10-3
CDR3: CATTPGQGALREKLFF